This T cell receptor beta chain was retrieved from a study of regulatory T cells in long-lasting Graves disease. Study summary: Freshly diagnosed Graves' patients had used antithyroid drugs for under 3 months.

Findings of the study overall: For persistent Graves' patients, TCR diversity was lower than for newly diagnosed ones.

Construction of the TCR beta libraries employed iRepertoire HTBI primers in conjunction with Arm-PCR of CDR3 regions. Via MiXCR, TCRdb re-called the multiplex PCR reads, giving one row per CDR3 protein. The sample has 530,000 or so distinct CDR3 sequences, more than 15% seen once. Of note for this clonotype: Its antigen is unidentified.

Specified time point: newly diagnosed GD, antithyroid drugs for less than 3 months. The TCR library was made from RNA extracted from PBMCs. The CDR3 extends over 14 amino acids. The ends were cut back, 8 bases at V and 2 bases at J, with 15 bases in the middle. These data were likewise used in another study, on T cells in Graves' hyperthyroidism and ophthalmopathy. That investigation notes: During a first-round RT-PCR of the TCR CDR3, the HTBI primer set was used. Median prediction lead before ophthalmopathy onset was 6 to 8 months with the model.

The TCR originated in a man aged 18 to 29 with Graves disease. The specimen was peripheral blood mononuclear cells (PBMCs), collected at new diagnosis, from a patient treated with antithyroid drugs. The genes are TRBV12-3 or TRBV12-4 and TRBJ1-1; D might be TRBD1 (5 bases). The CDR3 sequence is CASLERGHNTEAFF. The DNA for the CDR3 is TGTGCCAGCCTAGAAAGGGGTCATAACACTGAAGCTTTCTTT.